This section outlines one T cell receptor beta chain sequence together with its context. Profiled with immunoSEQ multiplex PCR; TCRdb holds only in-frame clones, not every one. Here the sample spans about 46,000 clones, roughly 86% being singletons. The CDR3 has 15 amino acids. Germline values: CDR1 SNHLY, CDR2 FYNNEI. Trimming shortened V by 6 bases and J by 5 bases, and 19 bases separated the two germline ends. The entry originates in a study of OX40 agonist ivuxolimab in advanced cancers. This chain joins TRBV2 and TRBJ2-5, with D perhaps being TRBD1 or TRBD2 (8 bases each). This clonotype was sampled from an adult with an advanced solid tumor such as melanoma, head and neck, liver or kidney cancer. The sample consisted of CD4+ or CD8+ T cells sorted from blood, taken in a trial of the OX40 agonist ivuxolimab. The CDR3 protein is CASRRLAYRGETQYF. The DNA of the CDR3 is TGTGCCAGCAGGAGACTAGCGTACAGGGGGGAGACCCAGTACTTC.